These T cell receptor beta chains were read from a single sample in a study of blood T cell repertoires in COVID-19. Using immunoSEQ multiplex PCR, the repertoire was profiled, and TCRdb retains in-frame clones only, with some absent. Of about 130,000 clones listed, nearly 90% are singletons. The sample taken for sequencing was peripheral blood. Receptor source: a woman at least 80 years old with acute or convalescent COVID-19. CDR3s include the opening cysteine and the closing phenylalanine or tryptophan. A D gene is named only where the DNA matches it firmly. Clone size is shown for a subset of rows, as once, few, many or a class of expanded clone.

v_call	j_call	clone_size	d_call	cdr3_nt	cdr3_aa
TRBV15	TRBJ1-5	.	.	TGTGCCACCAGCAGAGATCTCGAGGCAAGGCCGTATCAGCCCCAGCATTTT	CATSRDLEARPYQPQHF
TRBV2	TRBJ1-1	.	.	TGTGCCAGCAGTATTGGGGGCTCTAACACTGAAGCTTTCTTT	CASSIGGSNTEAFF
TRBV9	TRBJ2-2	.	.	TGTGCCAGCAGCGTGGAGGGGGCGCTTGGCGGGGAGCTGTTTTTT	CASSVEGALGGELFF
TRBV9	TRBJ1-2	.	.	TGTGCCAGCAGCGTACCGGGAAACTATGGCTACACCTTC	CASSVPGNYGYTF
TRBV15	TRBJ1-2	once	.	TGTGCCACCAGCAGAGATTGGGCAGGGGAGGGCTACACCTTC	CATSRDWAGEGYTF
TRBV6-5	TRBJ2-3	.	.	TGTGCCAGCAGTAACAGGGTTTCAGATACGCAGTATTTT	CASSNRVSDTQYF
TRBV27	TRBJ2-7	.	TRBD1	TGTGCCAGCAGTTCCTTTCAGACAGGGAGCTACGAGCAGTACTTC	CASSSFQTGSYEQYF
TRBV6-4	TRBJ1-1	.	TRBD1	TGTGCCAGCAGGCAGGACAGGACTAACACTGAAGCTTTCTTT	CASRQDRTNTEAFF
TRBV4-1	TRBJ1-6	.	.	TGCGCCAGCCGGGACACACTAACTAGCTCCTATAATTCACCCCTCCACTTT	CASRDTLTSSYNSPLHF
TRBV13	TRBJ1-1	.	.	TGTGCCAGCAGCTCCGTAGCGAGAGGCGGGGACACTGAAGCTTTCTTT	CASSSVARGGDTEAFF
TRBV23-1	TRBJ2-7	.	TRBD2	TGCGCCAGCAGCGGAACCGGGGGGTGGTATGGGAACGAGCAGTACTTC	CASSGTGGWYGNEQYF
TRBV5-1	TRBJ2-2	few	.	TGCGCCAGCAGGGGGGGCGACAGGGTCTTCACCGGGGAGCTGTTTTTT	CASRGGDRVFTGELFF
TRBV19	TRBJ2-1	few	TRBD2	TGTGCCAGTACTCCTAATAGCGGGACTCCCTACAATGAGCAGTTCTTC	CASTPNSGTPYNEQFF
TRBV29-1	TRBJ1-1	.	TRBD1	TGCAGCGTTGAGGGACAGGGGCGGACTGAAGCTTTCTTT	CSVEGQGRTEAFF
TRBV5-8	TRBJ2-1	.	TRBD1	TGTGCCAGCAGCTTGGACAGGGGCAATGAGCAGTTCTTC	CASSLDRGNEQFF
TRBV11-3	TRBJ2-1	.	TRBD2	TGTGCCAGCAGCAAATCCGGGACTAGCAATGAGCAGTTCTTC	CASSKSGTSNEQFF
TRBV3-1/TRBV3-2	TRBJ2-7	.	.	TGTGCCAGCAGCCAGGGGGCAGGACAGTACTTC	CASSQGAGQYF
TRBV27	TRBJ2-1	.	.	TGTGCCAGCAGTTTATCGGGGACTGCAAACAATGAGCAGTTCTTC	CASSLSGTANNEQFF
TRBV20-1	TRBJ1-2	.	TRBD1	TGCAGTGCTAGTACAGGGGTTGTCGGTGGCTACACCTTC	CSASTGVVGGYTF
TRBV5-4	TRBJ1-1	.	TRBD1	TGTGCCAGCAGCTTACCCGACAGGGTCGGGACTGAAGCTTTCTTT	CASSLPDRVGTEAFF
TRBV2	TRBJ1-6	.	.	TGTGCCAGCAGTGTAACAGGGTTGAATTCACCCCTCCACTTT	CASSVTGLNSPLHF
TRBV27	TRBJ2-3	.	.	TGTGCCAGCGCCCCCTATCCGTGGGACTTGCTGCCAGCCACCACAGATACGCAGTATTTT	CASAPYPWDLLPATTDTQYF
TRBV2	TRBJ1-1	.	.	TGTGCCAGCCGCCCCGGGAACACTGAAGCTTTCTTT	CASRPGNTEAFF
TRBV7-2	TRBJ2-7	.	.	TGTGCCAGCAGCGAATATGTCTACCCCGAGCAGTACTTC	CASSEYVYPEQYF
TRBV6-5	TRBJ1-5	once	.	TGTGCCAGCAGTTACTCGAAGTCAGGGTTTCAGCCCCAGCATTTT	CASSYSKSGFQPQHF
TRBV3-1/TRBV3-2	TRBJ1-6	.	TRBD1	TGTGCCAGCAGCTCTACGACAGGGTTTGGTTCACCCCTCCACTTT	CASSSTTGFGSPLHF
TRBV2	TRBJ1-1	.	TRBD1	TGTGCCAGCAGGAACAGGGGGCCAAGGGAAGCTTTCTTT	CASRNRGPREAFF
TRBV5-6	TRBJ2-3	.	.	TGTGCCAGCAGCAGGGTCCTAGCGACAGATACGCAGTATTTT	CASSRVLATDTQYF